One and the same sample provided the 21 T cell receptor beta chains below, sequenced in a study of T-cell memory formation after mild COVID-19 (dated by TCRdb to about 2021). Libraries were made using 5' RACE. Instrument on record: Illumina NovaSeq 6000. In TCRdb, the public reads were trimmed at Q25 with fastp and aligned with MiXCR, with productive beta chains retained. Every distinct CDR3 protein forms one entry, paired with its most common genes and DNA. The sample table records around 530,000 distinct CDR3 sequences; about 20% of these occur just once. 8.4% of the sample comes from the top ten. Sequencing was performed on PBMCs or a T cell subset sorted from them (not recorded which). The receptors here all came from an adult woman who had mild COVID-19 (a few samples of this study predate the infection). The sample titles of this study are shuffled in the database, so cell type and time point are left out; the donor was told from shared clones.

The chain couples TRBV5-1 to TRBJ2-3, with TRBD1 matching 7 bases. Germline V gene data show CDR1 as SGHRS and CDR2 as YFSETQ. The CDR3 is made up of 14 amino acids. The V segment lost 0 bases and the J segment 5 bases; nucleotides outside the gene matches: 3. The CDR3 loop reads CASSLGQGEDTQYF. DNA of the CDR3: TGCGCCAGCAGCTTGGGACAGGGAGAAGATACGCAGTATTTT.

This sequence joins TRBV7-9 and TRBJ2-1; no reliable D call. With 5 bases removed from V and 4 bases from J, the gap between germline ends came to 15 bases. The germline gives CDR1 SEHNR, CDR2 FQNEAQ (reference sequence). The length of the CDR3 is 15 residues. The CDR3 spells CASSAPSGGYNEQFF. DNA of the CDR3: TGTGCCAGCAGCGCCCCCAGTGGTGGTTACAATGAGCAGTTCTTC.

The gene calls are TRBV5-5 and TRBJ2-3, with D tentatively TRBD2 (6 bases). CDR3 length equals 16 residues. CDR1 is SGHKS and CDR2 is YYEKEE in the germline V gene (reference sequence). V lost 1 base, J lost 4 bases, and 16 bases lay in between. CDR3 in amino acids: CASSLRLASLADTQYF. The CDR3 nucleotides read TGTGCCAGCAGCTTGCGGCTAGCGAGTCTAGCAGATACGCAGTATTTT.

This clonotype was observed a few times. The CDR3 region has the DNA TGTGCCAGCAGTCGGACTAGCAGTACGCAGTATTTT. Translated, it gives CASSRTSSTQYF. J is TRBJ2-3 and V is TRBV2; 8 nucleotides match TRBD2. Germline V gene data show CDR1 as SNHLY and CDR2 as FYNNEI. The ends lost 5 bases at V and 8 bases at J; junction bases unmatched: 3. This CDR3 is 12 amino acids long. Looking up the rest from reference TRBV2 and TRBJ2-3 gives the full variable domain: EPEVTQTPSHQVTQMGQEVILRCVPISNHLYFYWYRQILGQKVEFLVSFYNNEISEKSEIFDDQFSVERPDGSNFTLKIRSTKLEDSAMYFCASSRTSSTQYFGPGTRLTVL.

This clonotype was observed a few times. The chain employs TRBV27 and TRBJ1-2; tentatively, D is TRBD1 (6 bases). Germline V lookup: CDR1 MNHEY, CDR2 SMNVEV (reference sequence). The V gene lost 6 bases and the J gene lost 3 bases, with 17 bases spanning the gap. This CDR3 contains 15 residues. The CDR3 DNA is TGTGCCAGCAGGCCACTCGGCAGGGGAGACTATGGCTACACCTTC. This codes for CASRPLGRGDYGYTF.

This clonotype was recorded at least ten times. The chain recombines TRBV11-1 with TRBJ2-1; TRBD2 matches 8 bases. CDR3 size: 16 residues. Germline V gene sequence: CDR1 SGHAT, CDR2 FQDESV (reference sequence). V trimming: 5 bases; J trimming: 2 bases; junction bases outside the gene matches: 8. The CDR3 is CASSPAAGRAYNEQFF. The DNA of the CDR3 is TGTGCCAGCAGCCCTGCTGCCGGGAGGGCCTACAATGAGCAGTTCTTC.

This clonotype was observed a handful of times. The gene calls are TRBV6-5 and TRBJ1-5; 7 nucleotides match TRBD1. The germline V gene has CDR1 MNHEY and CDR2 SVGAGI. The CDR3 spans 14 residues. V lost 7 bases and J lost 6; bases outside the gene matches: 9. The DNA of the CDR3 is TGTGCCAGCATCGCCAGACAGGGTGGTCAGCCCCAGCATTTT. It translates to CASIARQGGQPQHF.

The V and J genes are TRBV29-1 and TRBJ1-2; no clear D gene. Trimming removed 0 bases at V and 4 bases at J, with 3 bases between. This CDR3 comprises 11 residues. Looked up from germline, CDR1 is SQVTM and CDR2 is ANQGSEA. The DNA for the CDR3 is TGCAGCGTTGAAGAAACCTATGGCTACACCTTC. Amino acids: CSVEETYGYTF.

In its sample, this clonotype was seen a few times. The J gene is TRBJ2-7, the V gene TRBV9; 7 bases fit TRBD1. The CDR3 sequence is 14 residues long. V was clipped by 4 bases and J by 4 bases; unmatched bases: 8. Germline-derived CDR1 and CDR2 are SGDLS and YYNGEE. The CDR3: CASSRQGAPYEQYF. In DNA, the CDR3 is TGTGCCAGCAGCAGACAGGGAGCTCCTTACGAGCAGTACTTC.

This chain joins TRBV7-9 and TRBJ2-2; perhaps TRBD2 as D (5 bases). This CDR3 region has 14 residues. Trimming removed 8 bases at V and 2 bases at J, with 12 bases between. Per the germline V gene, CDR1 is SEHNR and CDR2 is FQNEAQ (reference sequence). The DNA for the CDR3 is TGTGCCAGCGTCGGTCGGGATAACACCGGGGAGCTGTTTTTT. Its protein product is CASVGRDNTGELFF. Together with reference TRBV7-9 and TRBJ2-2, the CDR3 gives the full variable domain: DTGVSQNPRHKITKRGQNVTFRCDPISEHNRLYWYRQTLGQGPEFLTYFQNEAQLEKSRLLSDRFSAERPKGSFSTLEIQRTEQGDSAMYLCASVGRDNTGELFFGEGSRLTVL.

In its sample, this clonotype was seen a few times. The chain combines TRBV7-8 with TRBJ2-2; 11 bases are shared with TRBD2. Germline V gene sequence: CDR1 SGHVS, CDR2 FQNEAQ. J lost 7 bases, V lost 4 bases, and 5 bases had no gene match. The CDR3 spans 15 residues. CDR3 sequence: CASSWGLAVYGELFF. Written as DNA, the CDR3 is TGTGCCAGCAGCTGGGGACTAGCGGTTTACGGGGAGCTGTTTTTT.

This clonotype was seen at least ten times. This chain uses TRBV9 with TRBJ2-3, with unresolved D. V shed 0 bases and J shed 2 bases, with 7 bases lying between them. Germline V gene sequence: CDR1 SGDLS, CDR2 YYNGEE. There are 14 residues in the CDR3. The CDR3 sequence: CASSVGQLTDTQYF. DNA for the CDR3: TGTGCCAGCAGCGTAGGCCAGCTCACAGATACGCAGTATTTT. Full variable domain (missing parts from reference TRBV9 and TRBJ2-3): DSGVTQTPKHLITATGQRVTLRCSPRSGDLSVYWYQQSLDQGLQFLIQYYNGEERAKGNILERFSAQQFPDLHSELNLSSLELGDSALYFCASSVGQLTDTQYFGPGTRLTVL.

The rearrangement uses TRBV6-6 and TRBJ1-3, with TRBD1 as a possible D gene (5 bases). V was trimmed by 0 bases and J by 0 bases, leaving 9 bases between them. The length of the CDR3 is 16 residues. Germline V gives CDR1 MNHNY, CDR2 SVGAGI (reference sequence). This CDR3 is CASSYSTDSSGNTIYF. CDR3 bases: TGTGCCAGCAGTTACTCGACAGACTCCTCTGGAAACACCATATATTTT.

The V call is TRBV20-1, the J call TRBJ2-3; D is unclear. CDR1 and CDR2 from the germline V gene are DFQATT and SNEGSKA (reference sequence). The ends were cut back, 3 bases at V and 3 bases at J, with 4 bases in the middle. The CDR3 consists of 11 residues. The CDR3 coding sequence is TGCAGTGCTAGGGTTACAGATACGCAGTATTTT. This sequence encodes CSARVTDTQYF.

In DNA form, the CDR3 reads TGTGCCAGCTCCCCAACCCTTGGAGGGGGATCCTACAATGAGCAGTTCTTC. Its protein product is CASSPTLGGGSYNEQFF. The chain carries TRBV18 and TRBJ2-1; D is perhaps TRBD1 or TRBD2 (6 bases each). Germline lookup yields CDR1 KGHSH and CDR2 LQKENI. There are 17 residues in the CDR3. V lost 6 bases and J 1 base, leaving 19 bases between the germline ends.

The chain carries TRBV5-6 and TRBJ1-5; the D is unclear. Germline V gene sequence: CDR1 SGHDT, CDR2 YYEEEE. This CDR3 is 14 amino acids long. V was cut by 6 bases and J by 6 bases, with 16 bases left in between. This CDR3 reads CASTTGGLGQPQHF. The CDR3 DNA follows: TGTGCCAGCACCACGGGAGGGCTCGGTCAGCCCCAGCATTTT.

This chain uses TRBV7-6 with TRBJ1-3, with TRBD1 identical over 9 bases. V trimming: 6 bases; J trimming: 1 base; junction bases outside the gene matches: 7. Germline V gives CDR1 SGHVS, CDR2 FNYEAQ. The CDR3 extends over 16 amino acids. This CDR3 is CASRTLTGGSGNTIYF. CDR3 DNA: TGTGCCAGCAGGACCTTGACAGGGGGATCTGGAAACACCATATATTTT.

This clonotype was seen more than once but under ten times. This chain uses TRBV30 with TRBJ2-7, with TRBD2 matching 8 bases. From germline, CDR1 is GTSNPN and CDR2 SVGIG (reference sequence). This CDR3 spans 17 amino acids. V lost 2 bases and J lost 4; bases outside the gene matches: 16. The CDR3 nucleotides read TGTGCCTGGAGTAAGGGCGGACTTAGCGGGGACGGATACGAGCAGTACTTC. Its translation is CAWSKGGLSGDGYEQYF. Together with reference TRBV30 and TRBJ2-7, the CDR3 gives the full variable domain: SQTIHQWPATLVQPVGSPLSLECTVEGTSNPNLYWYRQAAGRGLQLLFYSVGIGQISSEVPQNLSASRPQDRQFILSSKKLLLSDSGFYLCAWSKGGLSGDGYEQYFGPGTRLTVT.

The table lists this clonotype with a few counts. This chain connects TRBV20-1 to TRBJ2-1; 10 nucleotides agree with TRBD2. V lost 0 bases, J lost 5 bases, and 4 bases stayed unmatched. Per the germline V gene, CDR1 is DFQATT and CDR2 is SNEGSKA (reference sequence). The CDR3 sequence is 15 residues long. The CDR3 bases are TGCAGTGCTAGAGATTGGCTAGCGGGAGACAATGAGCAGTTCTTC. This encodes CSARDWLAGDNEQFF.

This chain uses TRBV3-1 with TRBJ2-7; D might be TRBD2 (6 bases). The CDR3 consists of 13 residues. Per the germline V gene, CDR1 is LGHDT and CDR2 is YNNKEL (reference sequence). Trimming left V 8 bases short and J 2 bases short, with 13 bases between. CDR3 region: CASGSGGAYEQYF. DNA for the CDR3: TGTGCCAGCGGATCCGGGGGAGCCTACGAGCAGTACTTC.

This clonotype has a handful of counts. Here the CDR3 reads CASSHNEKLFF. CDR3 DNA: TGCGCCAGCAGCCATAATGAAAAACTGTTTTTT. The chain has TRBV4-1 and TRBJ1-4; D remains ambiguous. This CDR3 contains 11 residues. CDR1 and CDR2 (germline): MGHRA, YSYEKL. Trimming shortened V by 3 bases and J by 4 bases, and 0 bases separated the two germline ends.